This record covers a single TCR beta chain. This clone has only a few counts. Its antigen is currently not known. Per-nucleotide qualities are absent, and no much larger clonotype sits a single base away. The entry originates in a study of CD8+ T cells in alopecia areata (dated by TCRdb to between 2018 and 2020). Regarding the research as a whole: Treated patients were enrolled in an open-label pilot trial of oral tofacitinib at 5 to 10 mg twice daily for moderate-to-severe alopecia areata. Tofacitinib was administered for 6 to 18 months, and 6 months of follow-up off drug were then conducted to assess delayed response and recurrence. Disease severity in treated patients was measured with the SALT score, which quantifies the percentage of affected scalp surface area. In both human patients and the C3H/HeJ mouse model, the study applied high-throughput TCRbeta sequencing to look at T cell clonal expansion in alopecia areata. On the human side, TCRbeta sequencing was run on scalp tissue and on sorted CD4+ and CD8+ peripheral blood T cells from healthy controls and from alopecia areata patients with either patchy or totalis/universalis disease. Biopsies were taken from tofacitinib-treated patients at baseline and again at 4 and 24 weeks into treatment, and several of those patients also had a later scalp biopsy. Scalp clonality was compared across normal scalp (n=4), patchy alopecia areata scalp (n=8), and alopecia totalis/universalis scalp (n=8). RNA was extracted with the PAXgene miRNA kit for fixed scalp, the miRNeasy kit for PBMCs, and the RNeasy kit for mouse skin. TCRbeta CDR3 regions were amplified by immunoSEQ multiplex PCR with 35 Vbeta forward and 13 Jbeta reverse primers. Results and caveats for the whole study, not just this receptor: The treated cohort was small, with a single nonresponder, so links between baseline CD8+ expansion and response need larger studies. Scalp TCR repertoire analysis is complicated because resident alphabeta T cells in normal human skin are also sequenced, whereas mouse skin is dominated by gammadelta T cells. Compared with normal scalp, lesional scalp, particularly in alopecia totalis/universalis, had higher clonality and more expanded CD8+ clones, which suggests antigenic drive. Shared TCR sequences between patients were less evident than in mice, which may be partly attributable to HLA diversity in the patient population. Many expanded lesional clones persisted in scalp and blood during tofacitinib treatment, which may partly explain relapse after stopping treatment. With tofacitinib, both scalp clonality and the number of expanded CD8+ clones among the top 100 scalp clones went down significantly.

The V and J ends are trimmed by 7 bases and 0 bases, leaving 11 bases between them. The CDR3 runs 14 residues from the cysteine to the phenylalanine. The read is trimmed to its CDR3 DNA, 42 bases read in frame from base 1. The germline V gene sets CDR1 to MNHNS and CDR2 to SASEGT. Per the publication, the time point label means: around 4 weeks on oral tofacitinib. The treatment or condition label corresponds to: oral pan-JAK inhibitor, 5-10 mg twice daily. Lesional scalp punch biopsies and peripheral blood were obtained from alopecia areata patients. PBMCs were separated by density centrifugation and stained for CD3, CD4 and CD8, after which CD4+ and CD8+ T cells were sorted on a FACSAria. The protocol used for the library was the immunoSEQ multiplex PCR assay. RNA was extracted from all samples and reverse transcribed into cDNA, which served as template for TCR sequencing. First-strand cDNA was synthesized with SuperScript III using a 2:1 mix of oligo-dT and random hexamers. A synthetic immune receptor repertoire was used to gauge amplification bias, and whatever bias remained was removed computationally. As for the original processing: Raw reads were preprocessed to remove errors, and CDR3 was defined by IMGT conventions from the conserved cysteine to phenylalanine. Clonality was computed as 1 minus the Shannon entropy, with the entropy normalized by log2 of the number of productive unique TCRs. CD4 or CD8 identity of scalp clones was inferred by cross-referencing scalp TCRbeta sequences with sorted blood CD4 and CD8 repertoires. In TCRdb, the immuneACCESS table is reduced to in-frame sequences with V and J assigned. These tables do not hold every clone; where another copy was compared, an unresolved V gene accounts for under half, and the others remain unexplained. V, J and clone size were drawn from that table, and D and trimming were deduced from the DNA. The sample records over 200,000 clones, about three fifths of which are singletons. More than 3.5% of the sample comes from the top ten.

Sequences were derived from CD4+ T cells sorted from blood, sampled at week 4, from a patient treated with tofacitinib. This receptor was obtained from a human donor with alopecia areata. The chain links TRBV6-1 with TRBJ2-3; tentative D gene TRBD2, with 5 bases matching. The DNA is TGTGCCAGCACCCCGGGATCTAGCACAGATACGCAGTATTTT. Its protein is CASTPGSSTDTQYF.